The 9 T cell receptor beta chains below come from one sample, sequenced in a study of regulatory T cells in long-lasting Graves disease. Indicated time point: newly diagnosed GD, antithyroid drugs for less than 3 months. PBMC RNA served as the TCR library source. iRepertoire HTBI primers and Arm-PCR of CDR3 regions built TCR beta libraries. One entry per CDR3 protein results from TCRdb running MiXCR on the multiplex PCR reads. The table includes about 400,000 distinct CDR3 sequences, 15% to 20% detected once. This sample also belongs to another study, concerning T cells in Graves' hyperthyroidism and ophthalmopathy.

The sequenced sample was peripheral blood mononuclear cells (PBMCs), obtained at new diagnosis, from a patient treated with antithyroid drugs. The receptor set was obtained from a woman aged 18-29 years with Graves disease.

The sample holds many counts of this clonotype. This chain connects TRBV2 to TRBJ2-7, with 9 bases lining up with TRBD1. V dropped 6 bases and J dropped 3; count of bases not matched to a gene: 6. Germline V gives CDR1 SNHLY, CDR2 FYNNEI. This CDR3 contains 14 residues. CDR3 in DNA: TGTGCCAGCAGACGGACAGGGGCTCTCTACGAGCAGTACTTC. This gives the protein CASRRTGALYEQYF.

This chain joins TRBV19 and TRBJ2-5; 7 bases line up with TRBD2. Trimming took 3 bases from V and 4 from J; bases not matched to a gene: 5. CDR1 and CDR2 (germline): LNHDA, SQIVND (reference sequence). The CDR3 covers 14 residues. The CDR3 here is CASSINSGGETQYF. CDR3 nucleotides: TGTGCCAGTAGTATTAACTCGGGAGGAGAGACCCAGTACTTC.

This clonotype was recorded once. This may stem from a read error, because a much larger clone lies one nucleotide away. This sequence joins TRBV28 and TRBJ2-3; a possible D gene is TRBD1 (6 bases). The DNA end favors TRBJ1-5, so the J call may be wrong. The CDR3 runs to 15 residues. Germline V gene lookup returns CDR1 MDHEN and CDR2 SYDVKM. DNA of the CDR3: TGTGCCAGCAATGATAGACGTCGGCGGACAGATACGCAGCATTTT. Protein product: CASNDRRRRTDTQHF.

There are many counts of this clonotype. The V gene is TRBV5-1, the J gene TRBJ2-2; 9 positions match TRBD1. Germline CDR1 is SGHRS and CDR2 is YFSETQ. The CDR3 totals 17 residues. The V segment lost 5 bases and the J segment 1 base; nucleotides outside the gene matches: 9. The CDR3 DNA follows: TGCGCCAGCAGACCGGGACAGGGTGTCGGGAACACCGGGGAGCTGTTTTTT. It codes for CASRPGQGVGNTGELFF.

This rearrangement joins TRBV20-1 to TRBJ1-3; weak D call: TRBD1 (6 bases). V lost 2 bases to trimming and J lost 9 bases, with 29 bases between them. The length of the CDR3 is 18 residues. Per the germline V gene, CDR1 is DFQATT and CDR2 is SNEGSKA (reference sequence). The CDR3 protein is CSARRDTQNSRASSTIYF. In DNA form, the CDR3 reads TGCAGTGCTAGACGGGACACCCAGAATAGTAGGGCTAGTAGCACCATATATTTT.

This clonotype came up a few times. The genes are TRBV4-1 and TRBJ2-1, with 16 bases lining up with TRBD2. This CDR3 is built from 20 residues. Germline V lookup: CDR1 MGHRA, CDR2 YSYEKL. V shed 1 base and J 2 bases; nucleotides not matched to a gene: 8. CDR3 sequence: CASSQAVGLAGGRPYNEQFF. The CDR3 coding sequence is TGCGCCAGCAGCCAAGCGGTGGGACTAGCGGGAGGGCGCCCCTACAATGAGCAGTTCTTC.

This clonotype has only a few counts. The rearrangement joins TRBV20-1 to TRBJ2-2; 7 bases are shared with TRBD2. The CDR3 has 14 amino acids. Germline CDR1 and CDR2: DFQATT and SNEGSKA (reference sequence). V trimming: 3 bases; J trimming: 7 bases; junction bases outside the gene matches: 8. CDR3: CSARQGGSDGELFF. As DNA, the CDR3 is TGCAGTGCTAGGCAGGGCGGGAGTGACGGGGAGCTGTTTTTT.

V usage is TRBV10-3 and J usage is TRBJ2-2; 14 bases align to TRBD2. Germline CDR1 is ENHRY and CDR2 is SYGVKD. V lost 8 bases to trimming and J lost 4 bases; unmatched junction nucleotides: 9. The CDR3 length is 17 residues. Here the CDR3 DNA reads TGTGCCATCGCTGGGGGACTAGCGGGAGTTGGCACCGGGGAGCTGTTTTTT. As protein: CAIAGGLAGVGTGELFF.

The chain uses TRBV20-1 and TRBJ1-2, with 8 nucleotides matching TRBD1. V lost 3 bases to trimming and J lost 8 bases; unmatched junction nucleotides: 11. The CDR3 consists of 14 residues. From germline, CDR1 is DFQATT and CDR2 SNEGSKA (reference sequence). In nucleotides, the CDR3 is TGCAGTGCTAGGGGGACCAGGGGGCTTAGGGGCTACACCTTC. Amino acids: CSARGTRGLRGYTF.